This T cell receptor beta chain was found in a study of blood T cells in healthy people across ages. Combining a sample-barcoded 5' primer with a J-beta primer mix, a second PCR ran for roughly 7 to 12 cycles. TCRdb processed the 5' RACE reads anew with MiXCR; each CDR3 protein has one entry. Among around 2 million distinct CDR3 sequences, 35% to 50% were seen once, and the ten largest hold more than 20%. The CDR3 has 14 amino acids. CDR1 and CDR2 (germline): DFQATT, SNEGSKA (reference sequence). This clonotype has just a few counts. The chain combines TRBV20-1 with TRBJ2-5, with 7 bases that match TRBD1. The DNA end is a closer match to TRBJ2-7, so the J assignment may be wrong. The sequence came from a human donor in good health. Sequenced sample: blood. CDR3 region: CSARDGQVPYEQYF. CDR3 in DNA: TGCAGTGCTAGGGACGGACAGGTCCCCTACGAGCAGTACTTC.